This T cell receptor (beta chain) was documented in a study of metastatic and nonmetastatic thyroid tumors. Study at large: Samples came from malignant and benign thyroid patients, and repertoires were compared across blood and tumor or nodule tissue.

Study-wide results and limits: When malignant thyroid tumors were compared with benign nodules, TCR beta diversity was reportedly significantly higher in the malignant tumors. This held in both blood and tumor samples.

This clone was counted only a few times. Its target is not known. Not a single patient had been given any form of treatment at any point before undergoing thyroid surgery. Via MiXCR, TCRdb re-called the PCR reads. Of about 20,000 clones listed, roughly 36% are singletons. J was trimmed by 0 bases and V by 2 bases; bases with no gene match: 4. The CDR3 length is 16 residues. The V gene's germline CDR1 is LGHNA and CDR2 YNFKEQ. What was sequenced was tumor tissue. The chain couples TRBV4-2 to TRBJ2-7, with TRBD2 matching over 10 bases. This clonotype was sampled from a female donor with papillary thyroid cancer or a benign thyroid nodule (not recorded which). Some clones in this sample may be carry-over from other donors' samples. This CDR3 reads CASSQSSGSGSYEQYF. The CDR3 nucleotides read TGTGCCAGCAGCCAATCTAGCGGGAGTGGCTCCTACGAGCAGTACTTC.